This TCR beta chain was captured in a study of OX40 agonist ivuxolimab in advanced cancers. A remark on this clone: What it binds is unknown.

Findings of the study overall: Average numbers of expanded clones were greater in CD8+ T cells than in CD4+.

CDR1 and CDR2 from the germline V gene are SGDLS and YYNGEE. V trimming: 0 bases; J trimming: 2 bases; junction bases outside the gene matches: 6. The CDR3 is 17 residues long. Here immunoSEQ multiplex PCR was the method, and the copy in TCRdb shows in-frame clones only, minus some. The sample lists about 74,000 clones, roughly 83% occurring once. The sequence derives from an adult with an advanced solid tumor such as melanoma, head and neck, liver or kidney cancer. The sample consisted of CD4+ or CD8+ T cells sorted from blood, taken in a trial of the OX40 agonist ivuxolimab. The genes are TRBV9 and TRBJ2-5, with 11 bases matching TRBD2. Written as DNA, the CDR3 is TGTGCCAGCAGCGTAGGTTTAGCGGGAGGGACACAAGAGACCCAGTACTTC. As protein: CASSVGLAGGTQETQYF.